This TCR beta chain appears in the sequencing data of a study of identifying expanded T cells in peripheral blood. Regarding the study as a whole: Over approximately two and four weeks, about 15 and 19 clones changed, versus roughly 1.2 between replicates.

Comments on this clone: Its matching antigen is unknown.

Germline CDR1 and CDR2: SEHNR and FQNEAQ (reference sequence). Trimming took 2 bases from V and 0 from J, leaving 8 bases between them. The CDR3 is 16 residues long. TCRdb's table, derived via immunoSEQ multiplex PCR, lists solely in-frame clones and lacks some. The profile shows 100,000 or so clones, around 88% of them singletons. Healthy donors had no documented immune events, such as infections, while sampled. The sample comprised blood. This chain joins TRBV7-9 and TRBJ1-6; D unresolved. The receptor was isolated from a person aged 18 to 75 in good health. This CDR3 reads CASSLTPPSYNSPLHF. CDR3 DNA: TGTGCCAGCAGCTTAACCCCACCCTCCTATAATTCACCCCTCCACTTT. The full variable domain, with the rest looked up from reference TRBV7-9 and TRBJ1-6, is DTGVSQNPRHKITKRGQNVTFRCDPISEHNRLYWYRQTLGQGPEFLTYFQNEAQLEKSRLLSDRFSAERPKGSFSTLEIQRTEQGDSAMYLCASSLTPPSYNSPLHFGNGTRLTVT.